This passage covers 29 T cell receptor beta chains from one sample sequenced in a study of long-term antiretroviral therapy in people with HIV. Survey-level immunoSEQ v3.0 assays were run. The repertoire was sequenced with immunoSEQ multiplex PCR; TCRdb's copy has only in-frame clones and lacks some. The table lists around 20,000 clones, around three quarters of them singletons. Sequenced here: unsorted PBMCs, sampled 0.5 years before starting antiretroviral therapy. The origin of the receptors is a man between 18 and 35 years old with HIV.

The CDR3 DNA reads as TGTGCCAGCAGTGAAGCTTATACGGACACCATATATTTT. This codes for CASSEAYTDTIYF. The gene calls are TRBV6-1 and TRBJ1-3; D unclear. This CDR3 is built from 13 residues. The V and J ends lost 0 bases and 8 bases respectively, with 8 bases between them. Germline V gives CDR1 MNHNS, CDR2 SASEGT.

This chain joins TRBV19 and TRBJ2-1; D is uncertain. This CDR3 is 16 amino acids long. Germline V gene data show CDR1 as LNHDA and CDR2 as SQIVND (reference sequence). Trimming removed 1 base from V and 0 bases from J, with 10 bases in between. This CDR3 reads CASSIVGPSSYNEQFF. DNA of the CDR3: TGTGCCAGTAGTATAGTCGGCCCAAGCTCCTACAATGAGCAGTTCTTC.

The CDR3 DNA reads as TGCGCCAGCAGCTTGGAGGGAATAGGACGAGGCTACACCTTC. The encoded protein is CASSLEGIGRGYTF. The chain uses TRBV5-1 and TRBJ1-2; D is unresolved. CDR3 length equals 14 residues. V lost 0 bases and J lost 8, with 14 bases in between. Per the germline V gene, CDR1 is SGHRS and CDR2 is YFSETQ.

The chain couples TRBV6-1 to TRBJ1-1, with no clear D. CDR1 and CDR2 from the germline V gene are MNHNS and SASEGT. This CDR3 region has 13 residues. V was shortened by 6 bases and J by 1 base, with 9 bases between the two germline ends. CDR3 sequence (DNA): TGTGCCAGCAGGGTCTGGAAGAACACTGAAGCTTTCTTT. Protein product: CASRVWKNTEAFF.

This clone appeared a few times. The V and J genes are TRBV7-9 and TRBJ2-1; D remains unclear. The CDR3 totals 12 residues. Trimming stripped 3 bases from V and 8 bases from J, with 8 bases between. Germline V gene lookup returns CDR1 SEHNR and CDR2 FQNEAQ (reference sequence). The CDR3 DNA is TGTGCCAGCAGCTTCGACGTGTATGAGCAGTTCTTC. This gives the protein CASSFDVYEQFF.

This sequence joins TRBV2 and TRBJ1-1; D is undetermined. Germline CDR1 reads SNHLY; CDR2 reads FYNNEI. Trimming stripped 11 bases from V and 2 bases from J, with 12 bases between. There are 12 residues in the CDR3. The CDR3 DNA reads TGTGCCGGACGTTACAGCAACACTGAAGCTTTCTTT. It specifies CAGRYSNTEAFF.

The genes are TRBV5-1 and TRBJ2-7; TRBD1 or TRBD2 may be the D gene (5 bases each). The V gene's germline CDR1 is SGHRS and CDR2 YFSETQ. This CDR3 region has 15 residues. V was cut by 1 base and J by 7 bases, with 18 bases left in between. The CDR3 spells CASSLWGRALEEQYF. The CDR3 DNA reads TGCGCCAGCAGCTTGTGGGGCAGGGCACTAGAAGAGCAGTACTTC.

The V call is TRBV9, the J call TRBJ1-1, with 12 positions matching TRBD1. The CDR3 consists of 15 residues. From germline, CDR1 is SGDLS and CDR2 YYNGEE. Germline trimming cut 4 bases from V and 6 bases from J; bases unmatched to any gene: 7. The CDR3 DNA reads as TGTGCCAGCAGCCCCCCGGGACAGGGGGCCGCTGAAGCTTTCTTT. Translated, it gives CASSPPGQGAAEAFF.

This clone is deemed medium-sized (0.01 to 0.1%). The rearrangement uses TRBV7-9 and TRBJ2-7; D is unclear. The CDR3 consists of 13 residues. The V end lost 8 bases, the J end lost 0 bases, and 11 bases lay between the germline ends. CDR1 and CDR2 (germline): SEHNR, FQNEAQ (reference sequence). Here the CDR3 DNA reads TGTGCCAGCGAGAGAGACAACTCCTACGAGCAGTACTTC. This gives the protein CASERDNSYEQYF. Full variable domain (missing parts from reference TRBV7-9 and TRBJ2-7): DTGVSQNPRHKITKRGQNVTFRCDPISEHNRLYWYRQTLGQGPEFLTYFQNEAQLEKSRLLSDRFSAERPKGSFSTLEIQRTEQGDSAMYLCASERDNSYEQYFGPGTRLTVT.

As concerns this clone: At the DNA level, this CDR3 is encoded by other sequences in the same sample as well. In DNA form, the CDR3 reads TGTGCCAGTAGTTCGAGGTACGAGCAGTACTTC. It translates to CASSSRYEQYF. V and J are TRBV19 and TRBJ2-7; D is unresolved. Germline CDR1 and CDR2: LNHDA and SQIVND (reference sequence). CDR3 length: 11 amino acids. V gave up 5 bases and J gave up 4 bases, with 6 bases separating them. The full variable domain, rest sourced from reference TRBV19 and TRBJ2-7, is DGGITQSPKYLFRKEGQNVTLSCEQNLNHDAMYWYRQDPGQGLRLIYYSQIVNDFQKGDIAEGYSVSREKKESFPLTVTSAQKNPTAFYLCASSSRYEQYFGPGTRLTVT.

The V gene is TRBV11-2, the J gene TRBJ2-3; tentative D call: TRBD1 (7 bases). The CDR3 has 14 residues. The V gene's germline CDR1 is SGHAT and CDR2 FQNNGV. V shed 2 bases and J shed 5 bases, with 11 bases lying between them. The CDR3 sequence is CASSLSRGEDTQYF. As DNA, the CDR3 is TGTGCCAGCAGCTTATCCAGGGGGGAAGATACGCAGTATTTT.

V is TRBV11-3 and J is TRBJ2-3; 13 nucleotides line up with TRBD2. V shed 1 base, J shed 1 base, and the junction held 8 bases outside the gene matches. The CDR3 loop spans 19 amino acids. The germline V gene has CDR1 SGHNT and CDR2 YENEEA. The CDR3 coding sequence is TGTGCCAGCAGCTTAGGAGGACTAGCGGGAGATCTGGGCACAGATACGCAGTATTTT. Translated: CASSLGGLAGDLGTDTQYF.

This clone was detected only a few times. The sample carries other DNA sequences with the same CDR3. The chain links TRBV27 to TRBJ2-7; no reliable D call. This CDR3 has 11 residues. CDR1 MNHEY and CDR2 SMNVEV come from the germline V gene (reference sequence). V shed 2 bases and J shed 4 bases, with 3 bases lying between them. The chain's CDR3 is CASSLGYEQYF. In nucleotides, the CDR3 is TGTGCCAGCAGTTTAGGGTACGAGCAGTACTTC.

The rearrangement links TRBV27 to TRBJ2-6; D unresolved. CDR3 size: 12 residues. CDR1 and CDR2 from the germline V gene are MNHEY and SMNVEV (reference sequence). V lost 7 bases and J lost 2, with 3 bases in between. CDR3 sequence: CASTTGANVLTF. The CDR3 nucleotides are TGTGCCAGCACCACTGGGGCCAACGTCCTGACTTTC.

The rearrangement links TRBV5-1 to TRBJ2-7; tentatively, D is TRBD1 (6 bases). The V gene's germline CDR1 is SGHRS and CDR2 YFSETQ. CDR3 length equals 14 residues. Trimming stripped 5 bases from V and 1 base from J, with 13 bases between. CDR3 loop: CASSSGTLSYEQYF. DNA for the CDR3: TGCGCCAGCAGTTCCGGGACACTATCCTACGAGCAGTACTTC.

The chain carries TRBV28 and TRBJ2-1; D call uncertain. This CDR3 is built from 14 residues. Trimming cost V 1 base and J 1 base, with 5 bases left between them. Looked up from germline, CDR1 is MDHEN and CDR2 is SYDVKM. CDR3 amino acids: CASSLYGSYNEQFF. CDR3 nucleotide sequence: TGTGCCAGCAGTTTATATGGTTCCTACAATGAGCAGTTCTTC.

The V and J genes are TRBV7-2 and TRBJ2-5; 9 bases map to TRBD2. The V and J ends lost 5 bases and 5 bases, in that order; junction bases with no gene match: 15. The germline gives CDR1 SGHTA, CDR2 FQGNSA. The CDR3 is made up of 17 amino acids. This CDR3 is CASSSGTSWWMDETQYF. CDR3 DNA sequence: TGTGCCAGCAGCAGTGGGACTAGCTGGTGGATGGATGAGACCCAGTACTTC.

The chain has TRBV10-3 and TRBJ1-4, with D unresolved. The CDR3 covers 14 residues. Germline lookup yields CDR1 ENHRY and CDR2 SYGVKD. Between the trimmed V and J ends, which lost 2 bases and 5 bases, there was a span of 9 bases. CDR3 coding DNA: TGTGCCATCAGTGAGGGGCGCGGGAATGAAAAACTGTTTTTT. As protein: CAISEGRGNEKLFF.

The gene calls are TRBV28 and TRBJ2-2, with D tentatively TRBD1 (6 bases). V lost 5 bases, J lost 3 bases, and 7 bases lay in between. The CDR3 consists of 13 residues. Germline V CDR1 and CDR2: MDHEN, SYDVKM. CDR3 sequence (DNA): TGTGCCAGCAGTACAGGGTACACCGGGGAGCTGTTTTTT. Translation gives CASSTGYTGELFF.

The chain links TRBV6-5 to TRBJ1-1; possibly TRBD1 for D (6 bases). Germline CDR1 MNHEY, CDR2 SVGAGI. Trimming left V 0 bases short and J 0 bases short, with 8 bases between. The CDR3 runs 15 residues. CDR3: CASSYSGAVNTEAFF. The CDR3 coding sequence is TGTGCCAGCAGTTACTCGGGGGCTGTGAACACTGAAGCTTTCTTT.

The chain employs TRBV27 and TRBJ1-6; 7 bases are a match to TRBD1. This CDR3 comprises 16 residues. The ends lost 2 bases at V and 5 bases at J; junction bases unmatched: 6. Germline values: CDR1 MNHEY, CDR2 SMNVEV (reference sequence). This chain's CDR3 is CASSLEFGTDNSPLHF. DNA for the CDR3: TGTGCCAGCAGTTTAGAATTCGGGACAGATAATTCACCCCTCCACTTT.

The chain links TRBV5-1 to TRBJ1-2; D remains ambiguous. The CDR3 extends over 14 amino acids. Trimming took 1 base from V and 4 from J, leaving 11 bases between them. CDR1 is SGHRS and CDR2 is YFSETQ in the germline V gene. CDR3 residues: CASSLRRFSYGYTF. CDR3 in DNA: TGCGCCAGCAGCTTGAGGCGGTTCAGCTATGGCTACACCTTC.

The chain is built from TRBV28 and TRBJ1-4; no reliable D call. V lost 7 bases to trimming and J lost 8 bases, with 14 bases between them. Germline CDR1 MDHEN, CDR2 SYDVKM. The CDR3 totals 13 residues. The CDR3 DNA is TGTGCCAGCACGGTTGACACCTTAGAAAAACTGTTTTTT. Its translation: CASTVDTLEKLFF.

The J gene is TRBJ2-7, the V gene TRBV6-6; the D gene is possibly TRBD1 (5 bases). The V gene's germline CDR1 is MNHNY and CDR2 SVGAGI (reference sequence). V was shortened by 11 bases and J by 2 bases, with 13 bases between the two germline ends. The CDR3 totals 12 residues. The CDR3 region has the DNA TGTGCCTCCTCCCAGGGAACCTACGAGCAGTACTTC. Encoded protein: CASSQGTYEQYF.

In its sample, this clone was seen a few times. The J gene is TRBJ1-2, the V gene TRBV4-1; 8 bases are shared with TRBD1. Looked up from germline, CDR1 is MGHRA and CDR2 is YSYEKL. V lost 1 base and J lost 8; bases outside the gene matches: 3. The CDR3 runs 13 residues. The CDR3 loop is CASSQVTGGGYTF. The CDR3 DNA follows: TGCGCCAGCAGCCAAGTAACAGGGGGAGGCTACACCTTC.

This clone occurred a few times. This rearrangement joins TRBV6-1 to TRBJ2-2, with a tentative D call TRBD2 (5 bases). The length of the CDR3 is 14 residues. In germline, CDR1 is MNHNS, CDR2 SASEGT. The germline V and J ends were trimmed by 6 bases and 2 bases, with 10 bases remaining between them. The DNA of the CDR3 is TGTGCCAGCAGGTTGGGAGACAACACCGGGGAGCTGTTTTTT. It encodes CASRLGDNTGELFF.

This clone has only a few counts. The chain has TRBV4-1 and TRBJ1-5; a possible D gene is TRBD1 (5 bases). The germline V gene encodes CDR1 MGHRA and CDR2 YSYEKL. The CDR3 is 16 residues long. The V end lost 3 bases, the J end lost 3 bases, and 15 bases lay between the germline ends. The CDR3 reads CASSHLASGANQPQHF. The CDR3 bases are TGCGCCAGCAGCCATCTCGCTTCCGGGGCCAATCAGCCCCAGCATTTT.

The chain has TRBV9 and TRBJ2-3, with 10 bases that match TRBD1. CDR1 is SGDLS and CDR2 is YYNGEE in the germline V gene. The CDR3 runs to 15 residues. J was trimmed by 4 bases and V by 4 bases; bases with no gene match: 6. CDR3 region: CASSPGQGMADTQYF. The CDR3 DNA reads TGTGCCAGCAGCCCGGGACAGGGGATGGCAGATACGCAGTATTTT.

This chain connects TRBV6-1 to TRBJ2-7; D ambiguous. The germline V gene has CDR1 MNHNS and CDR2 SASEGT. V gave up 1 base and J gave up 2 bases, with 6 bases separating them. This CDR3 has 13 amino acids. The DNA of the CDR3 is TGTGCCAGCAGTGAAGGAGTAACCTACGAGCAGTACTTC. This codes for CASSEGVTYEQYF.